The table lists the clone carrying this T cell receptor (beta chain) with many counts. This specimen belongs to a study of T cells in Graves' hyperthyroidism and ophthalmopathy. The CDR3 regions of TCR beta were amplified from RNA transcripts. The HTBI set primed first-round TCR CDR3 RT-PCR. TCRdb re-called the multiplex PCR reads through MiXCR, storing one row per CDR3 protein. The repertoire holds hundreds of thousands of distinct CDR3 sequences, roughly 15% seen once, with around 12% in the top ten. Sequenced input: blood. This TCR came from a woman aged 45-59 years with Graves' ophthalmopathy.

The chain's CDR3 is CASIDRVVSNQPQHF. Here the CDR3 DNA reads TGTGCCAGCATTGACAGGGTAGTGAGCAATCAGCCCCAGCATTTT. The chain carries TRBV28 and TRBJ1-5, with TRBD1 matching over 7 bases. Germline V lookup: CDR1 MDHEN, CDR2 SYDVKM. The CDR3 has 15 amino acids. V trimming: 7 bases; J trimming: 1 base; junction bases outside the gene matches: 7.